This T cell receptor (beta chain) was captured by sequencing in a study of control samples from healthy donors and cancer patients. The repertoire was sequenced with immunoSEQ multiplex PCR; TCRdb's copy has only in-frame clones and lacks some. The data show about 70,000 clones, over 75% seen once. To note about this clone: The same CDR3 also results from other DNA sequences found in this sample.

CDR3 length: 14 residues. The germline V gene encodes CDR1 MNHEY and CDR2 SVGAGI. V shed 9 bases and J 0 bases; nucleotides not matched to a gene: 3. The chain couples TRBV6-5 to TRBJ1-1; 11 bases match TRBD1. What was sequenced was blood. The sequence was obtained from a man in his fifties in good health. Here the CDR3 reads CASRDRGLNTEAFF. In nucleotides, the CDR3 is TGTGCCAGTCGGGACAGGGGGTTGAACACTGAAGCTTTCTTT.